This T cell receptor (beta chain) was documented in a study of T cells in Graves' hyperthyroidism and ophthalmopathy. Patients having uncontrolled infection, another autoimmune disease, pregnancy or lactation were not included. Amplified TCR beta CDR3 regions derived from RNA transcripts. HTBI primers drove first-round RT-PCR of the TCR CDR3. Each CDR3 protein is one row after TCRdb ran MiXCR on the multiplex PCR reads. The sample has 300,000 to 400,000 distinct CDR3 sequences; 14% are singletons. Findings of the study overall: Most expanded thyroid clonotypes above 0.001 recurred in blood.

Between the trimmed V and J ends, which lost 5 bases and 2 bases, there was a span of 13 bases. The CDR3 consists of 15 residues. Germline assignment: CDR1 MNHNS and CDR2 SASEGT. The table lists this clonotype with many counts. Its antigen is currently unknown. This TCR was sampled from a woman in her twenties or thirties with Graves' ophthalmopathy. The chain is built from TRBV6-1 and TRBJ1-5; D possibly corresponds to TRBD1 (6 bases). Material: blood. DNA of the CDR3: TGTGCCAGCAGTCCACAGGGTCGCGGCAATCAGCCCCAGCATTTT. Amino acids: CASSPQGRGNQPQHF.